This T cell receptor beta chain derives from a study of blood T cell repertoires in COVID-19. About the study: Collection of acute and convalescent COVID-19 samples took place in the United States, Italy and Spain. The analysed material was cDNA or gDNA that came from T cells, B-cell-depleted T cells, or PBMCs.

The CDR3 sequence is 16 residues long. V lost 3 bases and J lost 3, with 14 bases in between. Germline-derived CDR1 and CDR2 are KGHSH and LQKENI. Those who participated ranged in age from about 18 to 89 years and resided in approximately 23 US areas. Participants were placed into cohorts based on the clinical history they reported. This clone appeared once. Using immunoSEQ multiplex PCR, the repertoire was profiled, and TCRdb retains in-frame clones only, with some absent. The repertoire includes fewer than 350,000 clones, approximately 85% of them detected once, and roughly 2% sits in the top ten. The sample was PBMCs or T cells enriched from blood (not recorded which). This chain links TRBV18 with TRBJ2-2, with TRBD1 as a possible D gene (5 bases). The receptor was isolated from a young man who had recovered from COVID-19. DNA for the CDR3: TGTGCCAGCTCACCGAGCCTTATAGGGGACACCGGGGAGCTGTTTTTT. This gives the protein CASSPSLIGDTGELFF.